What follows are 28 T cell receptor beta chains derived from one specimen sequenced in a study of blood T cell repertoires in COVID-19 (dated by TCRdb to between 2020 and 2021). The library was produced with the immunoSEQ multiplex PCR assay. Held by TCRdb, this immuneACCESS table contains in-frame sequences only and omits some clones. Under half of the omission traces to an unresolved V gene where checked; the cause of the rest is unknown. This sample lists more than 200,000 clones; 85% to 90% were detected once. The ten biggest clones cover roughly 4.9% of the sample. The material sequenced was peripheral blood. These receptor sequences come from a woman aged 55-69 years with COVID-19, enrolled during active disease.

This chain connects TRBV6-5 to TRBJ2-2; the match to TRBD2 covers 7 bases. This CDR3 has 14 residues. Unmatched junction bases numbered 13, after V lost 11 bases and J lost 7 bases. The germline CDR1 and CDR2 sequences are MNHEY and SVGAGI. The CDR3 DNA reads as TGTGCCGCGCAGGGCGAGCGGGATATCGGGGAGCTGTTTTTT. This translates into CAAQGERDIGELFF.

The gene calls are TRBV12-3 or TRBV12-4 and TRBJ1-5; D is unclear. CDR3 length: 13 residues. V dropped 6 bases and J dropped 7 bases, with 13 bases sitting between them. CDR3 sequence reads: CASSIQAGQPQHF. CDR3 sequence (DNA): TGTGCCAGCAGCATCCAGGCGGGGCAGCCCCAGCATTTT.

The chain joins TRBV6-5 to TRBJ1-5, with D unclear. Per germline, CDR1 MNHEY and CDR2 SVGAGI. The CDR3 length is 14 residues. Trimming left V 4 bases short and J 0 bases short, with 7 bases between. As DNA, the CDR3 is TGTGCCAGCAGTTGGAGTAGTAGCAATCAGCCCCAGCATTTT. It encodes CASSWSSSNQPQHF.

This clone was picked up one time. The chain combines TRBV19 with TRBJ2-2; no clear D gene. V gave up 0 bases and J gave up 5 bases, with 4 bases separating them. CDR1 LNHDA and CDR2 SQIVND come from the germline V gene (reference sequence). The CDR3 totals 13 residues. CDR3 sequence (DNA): TGTGCCAGTAGTATAGATCGTACCGGGGAGCTGTTTTTT. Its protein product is CASSIDRTGELFF.

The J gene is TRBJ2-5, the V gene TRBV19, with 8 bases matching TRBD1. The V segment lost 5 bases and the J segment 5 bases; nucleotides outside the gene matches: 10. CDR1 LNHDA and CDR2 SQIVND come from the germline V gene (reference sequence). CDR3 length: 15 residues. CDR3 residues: CASSSSNRGVETQYF. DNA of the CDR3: TGTGCCAGTAGTTCCTCCAACAGGGGGGTGGAGACCCAGTACTTC. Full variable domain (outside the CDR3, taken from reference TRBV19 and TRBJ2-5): DGGITQSPKYLFRKEGQNVTLSCEQNLNHDAMYWYRQDPGQGLRLIYYSQIVNDFQKGDIAEGYSVSREKKESFPLTVTSAQKNPTAFYLCASSSSNRGVETQYFGPGTRLLVL.

The CDR3 DNA reads as TGTGCCAGCAGTTCGACGGGACTAGCCTACGAGCAGTACTTC. Translation gives CASSSTGLAYEQYF. The chain has TRBV28 and TRBJ2-7, with 8 positions matching TRBD2. Trimming cost V 4 bases and J 2 bases; bases outside gene matches: 4. The germline CDR1 and CDR2 sequences are MDHEN and SYDVKM. There are 14 residues in the CDR3. The variable domain in full, completed from reference TRBV28 and TRBJ2-7, reads DVKVTQSSRYLVKRTGEKVFLECVQDMDHENMFWYRQDPGLGLRLIYFSYDVKMKEKGDIPEGYSVSREKKERFSLILESASTNQTSMYLCASSSTGLAYEQYFGPGTRLTVT.

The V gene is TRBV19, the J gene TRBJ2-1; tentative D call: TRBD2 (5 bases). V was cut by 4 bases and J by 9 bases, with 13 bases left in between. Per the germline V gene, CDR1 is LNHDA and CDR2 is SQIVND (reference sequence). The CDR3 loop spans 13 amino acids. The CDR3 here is CASSRASGGEQFF. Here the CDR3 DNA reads TGTGCCAGTAGTAGGGCCAGCGGCGGTGAGCAGTTCTTC.

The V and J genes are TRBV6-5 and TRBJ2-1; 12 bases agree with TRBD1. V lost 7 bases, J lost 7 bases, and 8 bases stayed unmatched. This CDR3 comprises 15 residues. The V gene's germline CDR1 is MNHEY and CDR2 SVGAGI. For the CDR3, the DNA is TGTGCCAGCACCTTAGAGGGACAGGGGGCGAATGAGCAGTTCTTC. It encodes CASTLEGQGANEQFF.

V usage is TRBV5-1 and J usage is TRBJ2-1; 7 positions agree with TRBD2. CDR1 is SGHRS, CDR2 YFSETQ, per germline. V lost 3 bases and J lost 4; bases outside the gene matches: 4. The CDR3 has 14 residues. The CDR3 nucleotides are TGCGCCAGCAGCTCGAGCGGGACGTACAATGAGCAGTTCTTC. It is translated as CASSSSGTYNEQFF.

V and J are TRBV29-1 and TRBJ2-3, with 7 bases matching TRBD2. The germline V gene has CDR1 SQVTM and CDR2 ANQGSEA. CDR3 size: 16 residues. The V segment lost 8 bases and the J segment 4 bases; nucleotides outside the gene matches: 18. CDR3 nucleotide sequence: TGCAGCCCAACCCTACGTCGGCGGGAGCTGCCAGATACGCAGTATTTT. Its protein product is CSPTLRRRELPDTQYF.

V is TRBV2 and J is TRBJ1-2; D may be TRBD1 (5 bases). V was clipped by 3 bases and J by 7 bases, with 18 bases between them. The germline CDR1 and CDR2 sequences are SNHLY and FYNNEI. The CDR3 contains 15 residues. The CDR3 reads CASSDAQGGVGGYTF. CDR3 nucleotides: TGTGCCAGCAGTGACGCGCAGGGAGGAGTTGGTGGCTACACCTTC.

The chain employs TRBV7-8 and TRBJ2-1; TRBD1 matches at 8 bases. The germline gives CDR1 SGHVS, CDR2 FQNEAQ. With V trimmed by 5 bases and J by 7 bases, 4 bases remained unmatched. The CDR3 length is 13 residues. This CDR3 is CASSKDRVNEQFF. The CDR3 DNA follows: TGTGCCAGCAGCAAGGACAGGGTGAATGAGCAGTTCTTC.

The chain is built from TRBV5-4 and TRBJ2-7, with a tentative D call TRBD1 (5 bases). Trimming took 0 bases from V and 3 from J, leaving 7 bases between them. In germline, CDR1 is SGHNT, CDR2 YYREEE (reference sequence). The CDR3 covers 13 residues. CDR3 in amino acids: CASSLGQSYEQYF. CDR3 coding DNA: TGTGCCAGCAGCTTGGGACAGAGCTACGAGCAGTACTTC. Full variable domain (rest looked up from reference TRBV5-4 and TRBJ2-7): ETGVTQSPTHLIKTRGQQVTLRCSSQSGHNTVSWYQQALGQGPQFIFQYYREEENGRGNFPPRFSGLQFPNYSSELNVNALELDDSALYLCASSLGQSYEQYFGPGTRLTVT.

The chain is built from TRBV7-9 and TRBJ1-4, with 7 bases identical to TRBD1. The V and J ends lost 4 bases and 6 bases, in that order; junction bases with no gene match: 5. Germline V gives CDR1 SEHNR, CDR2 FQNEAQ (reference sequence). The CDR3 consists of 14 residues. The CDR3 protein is CASSSGGGYEKLFF. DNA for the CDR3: TGTGCCAGCAGCTCAGGGGGAGGCTATGAAAAACTGTTTTTT.

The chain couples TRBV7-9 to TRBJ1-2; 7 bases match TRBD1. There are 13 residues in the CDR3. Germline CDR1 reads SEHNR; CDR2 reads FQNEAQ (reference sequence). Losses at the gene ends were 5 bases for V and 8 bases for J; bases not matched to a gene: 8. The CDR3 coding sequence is TGTGCCAGCAGCCCCAAGGGGGCGCGAGGCTACACCTTC. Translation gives CASSPKGARGYTF.

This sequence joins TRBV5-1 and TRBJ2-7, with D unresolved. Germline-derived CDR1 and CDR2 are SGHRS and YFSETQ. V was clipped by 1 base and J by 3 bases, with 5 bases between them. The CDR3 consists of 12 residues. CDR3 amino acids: CASSLQDYEQYF. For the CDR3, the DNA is TGCGCCAGCAGCTTGCAGGACTACGAGCAGTACTTC.

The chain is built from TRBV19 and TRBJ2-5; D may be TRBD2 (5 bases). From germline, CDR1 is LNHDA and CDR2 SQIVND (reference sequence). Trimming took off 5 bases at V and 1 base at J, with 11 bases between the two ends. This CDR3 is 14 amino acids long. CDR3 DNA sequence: TGTGCCAGTAGTTCCCGGCGGGTCCAAGAGACCCAGTACTTC. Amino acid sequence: CASSSRRVQETQYF.

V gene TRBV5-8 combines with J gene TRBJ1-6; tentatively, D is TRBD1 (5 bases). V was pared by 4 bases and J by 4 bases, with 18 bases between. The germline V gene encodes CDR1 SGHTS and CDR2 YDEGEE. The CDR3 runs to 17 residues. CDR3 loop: CASSPPAGREYNSPLHF. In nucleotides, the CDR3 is TGTGCCAGCAGCCCCCCCGCGGGGCGCGAGTATAATTCACCCCTCCACTTT.

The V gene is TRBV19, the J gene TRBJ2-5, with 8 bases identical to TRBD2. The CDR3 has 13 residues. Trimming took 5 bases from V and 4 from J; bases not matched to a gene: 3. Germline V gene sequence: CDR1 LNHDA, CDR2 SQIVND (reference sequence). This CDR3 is CASSGAGGETQYF. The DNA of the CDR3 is TGTGCCAGTAGTGGGGCGGGAGGAGAGACCCAGTACTTC.

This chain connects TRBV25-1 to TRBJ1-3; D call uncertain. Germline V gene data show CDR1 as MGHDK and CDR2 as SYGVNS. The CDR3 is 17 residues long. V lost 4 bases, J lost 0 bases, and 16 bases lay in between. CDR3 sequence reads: CASSAGGGGSSGNTIYF. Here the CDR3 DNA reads TGTGCCAGCAGTGCCGGCGGTGGAGGTTCCTCTGGAAACACCATATATTTT.

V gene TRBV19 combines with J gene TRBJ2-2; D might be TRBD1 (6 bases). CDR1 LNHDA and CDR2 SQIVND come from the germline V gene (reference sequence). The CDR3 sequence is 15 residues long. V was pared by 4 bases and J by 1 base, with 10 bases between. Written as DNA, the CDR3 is TGTGCCAGTAGTAACCCGGGACAGAACACCGGGGAGCTGTTTTTT. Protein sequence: CASSNPGQNTGELFF.

Here the CDR3 DNA reads TGTGCCAGCAGGGCGTTCGGGAGTGTCACAGATACGCAGTATTTT. Translation gives CASRAFGSVTDTQYF. The J gene is TRBJ2-3, the V gene TRBV28; TRBD2 is a possible D gene (6 bases). V was shortened by 6 bases and J by 2 bases, with 15 bases between the two germline ends. Per germline, CDR1 MDHEN and CDR2 SYDVKM. The CDR3 contains 15 residues.

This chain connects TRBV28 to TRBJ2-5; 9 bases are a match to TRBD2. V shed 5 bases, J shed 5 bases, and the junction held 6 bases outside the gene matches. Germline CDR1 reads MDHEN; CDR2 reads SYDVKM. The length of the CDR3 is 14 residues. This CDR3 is CASSPAGGVETQYF. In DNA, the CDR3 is TGTGCCAGCAGTCCAGCGGGAGGTGTGGAGACCCAGTACTTC.

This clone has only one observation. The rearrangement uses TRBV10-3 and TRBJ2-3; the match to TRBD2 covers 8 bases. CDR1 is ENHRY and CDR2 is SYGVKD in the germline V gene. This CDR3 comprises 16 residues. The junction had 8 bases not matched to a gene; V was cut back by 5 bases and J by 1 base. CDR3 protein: CAISPSGLVRTDTQYF. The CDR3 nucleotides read TGTGCCATCAGTCCCTCGGGACTAGTCCGCACAGATACGCAGTATTTT.

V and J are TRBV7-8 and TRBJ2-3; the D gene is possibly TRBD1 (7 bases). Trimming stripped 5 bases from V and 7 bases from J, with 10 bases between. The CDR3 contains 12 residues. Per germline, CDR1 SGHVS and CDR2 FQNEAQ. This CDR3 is CASSAGQHTQYF. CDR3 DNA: TGTGCCAGCAGCGCGGGACAGCATACGCAGTATTTT.

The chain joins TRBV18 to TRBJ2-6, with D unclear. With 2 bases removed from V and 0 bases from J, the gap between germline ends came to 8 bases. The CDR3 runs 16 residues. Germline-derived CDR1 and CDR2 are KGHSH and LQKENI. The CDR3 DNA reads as TGTGCCAGCTCACCAACAGTGACCTCTGGGGCCAACGTCCTGACTTTC. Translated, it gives CASSPTVTSGANVLTF. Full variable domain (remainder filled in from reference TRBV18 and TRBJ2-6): NAGVMQNPRHLVRRRGQEARLRCSPMKGHSHVYWYRQLPEEGLKFMVYLQKENIIDESGMPKERFSAEFPKEGPSILRIQQVVRGDSAAYFCASSPTVTSGANVLTFGAGSRLTVL.

CDR3: CASSLTRYHGTQYF. In DNA, the CDR3 is TGCGCCAGCAGCTTAACGAGGTATCACGGGACCCAGTACTTC. The rearrangement joins TRBV5-1 to TRBJ2-5; the D is unclear. The length of the CDR3 is 14 residues. CDR1 is SGHRS, CDR2 YFSETQ, per germline. V lost 2 bases and J lost 7, with 15 bases in between. The full variable domain, rest sourced from reference TRBV5-1 and TRBJ2-5, is KAGVTQTPRYLIKTRGQQVTLSCSPISGHRSVSWYQQTPGQGLQFLFEYFSETQRNKGNFPGRFSGRQFSNSRSEMNVSTLELGDSALYLCASSLTRYHGTQYFGPGTRLLVL.

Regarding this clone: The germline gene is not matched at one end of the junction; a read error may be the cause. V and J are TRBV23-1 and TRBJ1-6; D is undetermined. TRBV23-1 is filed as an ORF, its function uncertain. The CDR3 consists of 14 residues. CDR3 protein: CASSPSPYNSPLHF. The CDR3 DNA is TGCGCCAGCAGCCCAAGCCCCTACAATTCACCCCTCCACTTT.